This T cell receptor (beta chain) was found in a study of blood T cell repertoires in COVID-19. Study at large: The United States, Italy and Spain were the sources of the acute and convalescent COVID-19 samples. In each case, the material was cDNA or gDNA derived from T cells, B-cell-depleted T cells, or PBMCs.

The germline CDR1 and CDR2 sequences are SGHVS and FNYEAQ. The CDR3 is 15 residues long. V dropped 1 base and J dropped 6 bases, with 16 bases sitting between them. Authors' processing steps: Cell counts per sample came from amplifying reference gene primers. Libraries were prepared by immunoSEQ multiplex PCR; TCRdb keeps only in-frame clonotypes and omits some of them. V, J and clone size derive from that table, while D and trimming were established from the DNA sequence. The sample carries about 190,000 clones, around 80% recorded once. What was sequenced was peripheral blood. The chain uses TRBV7-6 and TRBJ2-7; TRBD1 might be the D (5 bases). This TCR was sampled from a middle-aged man who had recovered from COVID-19. The DNA of the CDR3 is TGTGCCAGCAGCTTAGACTGGGGAAATACAGGCGAGCAGTACTTC. Protein sequence: CASSLDWGNTGEQYF.